These T cell receptor beta chains were read from a single sample in a study of blood T cell repertoires in COVID-19. Generated by immunoSEQ multiplex PCR, the TCRdb table keeps only in-frame clones and is missing some. This repertoire shows about 68,000 clones, 70% to 80% found once; its top ten account for 23%. What was sequenced was peripheral blood. The source of these receptors is a human donor in a cohort sampled during active COVID-19. Both conserved end residues are part of each CDR3. D genes are given only for firm matches. The listing skips clone size in some rows; elsewhere it reads once, few, many or a size class.

size	V	D	J	DNA	CDR3
-	TRBV21-1	-	TRBJ2-7	TGTGCCAGCTTACATAGGGACAGGACCTACGAGCAGTACTTC	CASLHRDRTYEQYF
-	TRBV29-1	TRBD1	TRBJ2-4	TGCAGCGTCGAGGGGGCAGGGCTGGACATTCAGTACTTC	CSVEGAGLDIQYF
once	TRBV19	-	TRBJ1-5	TGTGCCAGTAGTATAGTGGGGGGTAGCAATCAGCCCCAGCATTTT	CASSIVGGSNQPQHF
-	TRBV18	TRBD1	TRBJ1-2	TGTGCCAGCTCACCGGGACAGAACTATGGCTACACCTTC	CASSPGQNYGYTF
-	TRBV5-5	TRBD1	TRBJ2-1	TGTGCCAGCAGCTTGCCAGACAGGGGGATAAATGAGCAGTTCTTC	CASSLPDRGINEQFF
-	TRBV5-8	TRBD1	TRBJ1-5	TGTGCCAGCAGCGACGGACAGGGCGAGCAGCCCCAGCATTTT	CASSDGQGEQPQHF
-	TRBV28	-	TRBJ2-5	TGTGCCAGCACCATAGACCGACTCCAAGAGACCCAGTACTTC	CASTIDRLQETQYF
-	TRBV9	TRBD2	TRBJ2-3	TGTGCCAGCAGCGTCCTGACTAGCGGTTCCGATACGCAGTATTTT	CASSVLTSGSDTQYF
-	TRBV18	TRBD1	TRBJ2-7	TGTGCCAGCTCACCGTTGGGACAGAACTACGAGCAGTACTTC	CASSPLGQNYEQYF
-	TRBV19	-	TRBJ2-5	TGTGCCAGTAGTGCCATTGGCCAGACCCAGTACTTC	CASSAIGQTQYF
-	TRBV7-6	TRBD1	TRBJ2-2	TGTGCCAGCAGCGTCAGACAGGGGCAAGGGGAGCTGTTTTTT	CASSVRQGQGELFF
-	TRBV2	TRBD2	TRBJ2-1	TGTGCCAGCAGTCACCGGGTAGCGGGCTCCTACAATGAGCAGTTCTTC	CASSHRVAGSYNEQFF
-	TRBV28	-	TRBJ1-5	TGTGCCAGCAGTTTTCAAACAGGGTTCAATCAGCCCCAGCATTTT	CASSFQTGFNQPQHF
once	TRBV21-1	-	TRBJ1-4	TGTGCCAGCAGCAAAGCGAGGGGGCAGGGAGCGATCGAAAAACTGTTTTTT	CASSKARGQGAIEKLFF
-	TRBV7-8	-	TRBJ1-4	TGTGCCAGCAGCCCATCCAGACAGGCTAATGAAAAACTGTTTTTT	CASSPSRQANEKLFF
-	TRBV5-6	TRBD2	TRBJ2-1	TGTGCCAGCAGCTTGAGACTAGCCCCGTACAATGAGCAGTTCTTC	CASSLRLAPYNEQFF
-	TRBV7-2	-	TRBJ2-1	TGTGCCAGCAGCTCAAAAGACAGGTCCTACAATGAGCAGTTCTTC	CASSSKDRSYNEQFF
-	TRBV29-1	TRBD2	TRBJ2-3	TGCAGCGTCACACTAGCGGGAGAAGATACGCAGTATTTT	CSVTLAGEDTQYF
-	TRBV2	TRBD1	TRBJ2-1	TGTGCCAGCAGGGGGGACAGGGACAATGAGCAGTTCTTC	CASRGDRDNEQFF
-	TRBV28	TRBD1	TRBJ1-6	TGTGCCAGCAGTTCTCAGACAGGGGTTACTTCACCCCTCCACTTT	CASSSQTGVTSPLHF
-	TRBV14	TRBD1	TRBJ2-6	TGTGCCAGCAGCCAAGAAATCCGAGTCGGGACAGGCGGGGTAAGGTCCGCCGGGGCCAACGTCCTGACTTTC	CASSQEIRVGTGGVRSAGANVLTF
-	TRBV9	-	TRBJ1-1	TGTGCCAGCAGCGGGTTGAGGACTGAAGCTTTCTTT	CASSGLRTEAFF
-	TRBV9	TRBD2	TRBJ2-1	TGTGCCAGCAGCGTAGGGACTAGAGCCAATGAGCAGTTCTTC	CASSVGTRANEQFF
-	TRBV5-5	-	TRBJ2-7	TGTGCCAGCAGCTTGGGGCTGGACAGTGCACGCGAGCAGTACTTC	CASSLGLDSAREQYF
-	TRBV19	TRBD1	TRBJ2-7	TGTGCCAGTAGTAACCAGGGGGCGAGGCACGAGCAGTACTTC	CASSNQGARHEQYF
-	TRBV7-6	-	TRBJ1-1	TGTGCCAGCACCCCCATGACCGCGGGGGAAGCTTTCTTT	CASTPMTAGEAFF
-	TRBV5-1	TRBD2	TRBJ2-3	TGCGCCAGCAGCTCGCGTAGCGGGCGCCTTCCCACAGATACGCAGTATTTT	CASSSRSGRLPTDTQYF
-	TRBV7-8	TRBD1	TRBJ1-1	TGTGCCAGCAGCTTAATGGGACAGGGGAGGAACACTGAAGCTTTCTTT	CASSLMGQGRNTEAFF
-	TRBV5-1	-	TRBJ2-4	TGCGCCAGCAGCGCCGAGGGTAGAGCCAAAAACATTCAGTACTTC	CASSAEGRAKNIQYF
-	TRBV5-1	-	TRBJ1-2	TGCGCCAGCAGCAGAGACAGGAGTGGCTACACCTTC	CASSRDRSGYTF
-	TRBV5-8	-	TRBJ1-6	TGTGCCAGCAGCTGGCGGCGCGGGGCGCGCAATTCACCCCTCCACTTT	CASSWRRGARNSPLHF
-	TRBV7-9	-	TRBJ1-1	TGTGCCAGCAGCTTAGTCGGGGAGAAGGACACTGAAGCTTTCTTT	CASSLVGEKDTEAFF
-	TRBV29-1	-	TRBJ2-7	TGCAGCGTTGAAGTAGGGGGTGTCTACGAGCAGTACTTC	CSVEVGGVYEQYF
once	TRBV7-9	-	TRBJ1-4	TGTGCCAGCCGCAGGTCCTCGAATGAAAAACTGTTTTTT	CASRRSSNEKLFF
once	TRBV6-5	-	TRBJ2-5	TGTGCCAGCAGCCGCGGCCCGGGGTCACAAGAGACCCAGTACTTC	CASSRGPGSQETQYF